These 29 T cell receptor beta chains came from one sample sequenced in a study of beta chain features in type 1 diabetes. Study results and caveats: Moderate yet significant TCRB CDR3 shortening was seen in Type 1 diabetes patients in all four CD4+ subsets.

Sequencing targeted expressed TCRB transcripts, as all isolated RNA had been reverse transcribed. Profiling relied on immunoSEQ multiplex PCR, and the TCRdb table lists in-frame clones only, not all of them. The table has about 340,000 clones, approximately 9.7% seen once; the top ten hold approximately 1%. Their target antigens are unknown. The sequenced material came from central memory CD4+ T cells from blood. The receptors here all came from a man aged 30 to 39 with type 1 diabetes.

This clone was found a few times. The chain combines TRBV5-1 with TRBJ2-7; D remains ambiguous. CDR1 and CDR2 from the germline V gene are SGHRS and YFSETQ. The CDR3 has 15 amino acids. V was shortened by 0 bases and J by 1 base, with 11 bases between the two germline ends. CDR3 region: CASSLGGSESYEQYF. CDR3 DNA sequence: TGCGCCAGCAGCTTGGGGGGATCTGAATCCTACGAGCAGTACTTC.

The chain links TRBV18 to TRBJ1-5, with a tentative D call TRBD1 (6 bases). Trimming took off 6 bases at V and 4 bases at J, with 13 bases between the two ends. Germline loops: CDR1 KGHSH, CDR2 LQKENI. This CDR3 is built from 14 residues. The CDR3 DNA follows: TGTGCCAGCTCCCGCAATGACAGGAATCAGCCCCAGCATTTT. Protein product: CASSRNDRNQPQHF.

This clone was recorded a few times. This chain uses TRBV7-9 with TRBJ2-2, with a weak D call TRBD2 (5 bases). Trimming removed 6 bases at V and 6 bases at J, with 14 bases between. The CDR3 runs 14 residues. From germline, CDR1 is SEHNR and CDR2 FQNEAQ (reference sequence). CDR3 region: CASSEARAAGELFF. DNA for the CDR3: TGTGCCAGCAGTGAAGCGCGGGCAGCCGGGGAGCTGTTTTTT.

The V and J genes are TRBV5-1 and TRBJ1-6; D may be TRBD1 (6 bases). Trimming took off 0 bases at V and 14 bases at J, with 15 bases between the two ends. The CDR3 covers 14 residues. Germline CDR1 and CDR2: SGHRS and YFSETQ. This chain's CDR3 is CASSLDRVDGALHF. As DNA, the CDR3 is TGCGCCAGCAGCTTGGACAGGGTGGACGGAGCCCTCCACTTT.

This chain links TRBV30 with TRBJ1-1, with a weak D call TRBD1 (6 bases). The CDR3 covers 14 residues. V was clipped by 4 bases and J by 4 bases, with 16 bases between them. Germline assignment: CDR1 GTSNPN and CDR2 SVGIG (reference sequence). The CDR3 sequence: CAWIPGRGGTEAFF. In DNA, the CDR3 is TGTGCCTGGATCCCGGGGAGGGGGGGCACTGAAGCTTTCTTT.

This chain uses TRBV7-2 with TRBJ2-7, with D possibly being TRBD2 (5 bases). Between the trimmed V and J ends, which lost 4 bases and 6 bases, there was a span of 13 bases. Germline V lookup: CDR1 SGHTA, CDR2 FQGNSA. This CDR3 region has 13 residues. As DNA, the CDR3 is TGTGCCAGCAGCTCCGTCCAGGAGGCCGAGCAGTACTTC. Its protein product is CASSSVQEAEQYF.

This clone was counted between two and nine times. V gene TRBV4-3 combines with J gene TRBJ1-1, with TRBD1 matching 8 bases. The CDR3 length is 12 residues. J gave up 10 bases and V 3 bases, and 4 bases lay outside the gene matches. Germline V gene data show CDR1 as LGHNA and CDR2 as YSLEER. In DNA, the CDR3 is TGCGCCAGCAGCCAGGACAGGGACGGAGCTTTCTTT. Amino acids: CASSQDRDGAFF.

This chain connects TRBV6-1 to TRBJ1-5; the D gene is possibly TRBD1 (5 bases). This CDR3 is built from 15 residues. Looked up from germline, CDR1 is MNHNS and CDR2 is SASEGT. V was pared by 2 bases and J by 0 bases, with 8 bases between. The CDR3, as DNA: TGTGCCAGCAGTGAATTGACAGATAGCAATCAGCCCCAGCATTTT. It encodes CASSELTDSNQPQHF.

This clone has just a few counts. The chain's CDR3 is CASSSQRNEQFF. The CDR3 nucleotides read TGTGCCAGCAGTTCCCAGAGGAATGAGCAGTTCTTC. V usage is TRBV6-5 and J usage is TRBJ2-1; D unresolved. V dropped 4 bases and J dropped 7 bases, with 8 bases sitting between them. The germline V gene has CDR1 MNHEY and CDR2 SVGAGI. The CDR3 extends over 12 amino acids.

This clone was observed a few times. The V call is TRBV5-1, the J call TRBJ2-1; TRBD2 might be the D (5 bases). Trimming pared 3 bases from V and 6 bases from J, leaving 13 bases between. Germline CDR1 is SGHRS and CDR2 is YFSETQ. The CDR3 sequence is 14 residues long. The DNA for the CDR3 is TGCGCCAGCAGCTCCCAATCCCGGGGCAATGAGCAGTTCTTC. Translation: CASSSQSRGNEQFF.

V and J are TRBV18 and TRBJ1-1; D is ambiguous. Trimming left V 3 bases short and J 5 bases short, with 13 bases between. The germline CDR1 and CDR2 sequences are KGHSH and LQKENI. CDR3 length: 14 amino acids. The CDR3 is CASSPLQERTEAFF. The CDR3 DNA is TGTGCCAGCTCACCCCTCCAGGAGAGGACTGAAGCTTTCTTT.

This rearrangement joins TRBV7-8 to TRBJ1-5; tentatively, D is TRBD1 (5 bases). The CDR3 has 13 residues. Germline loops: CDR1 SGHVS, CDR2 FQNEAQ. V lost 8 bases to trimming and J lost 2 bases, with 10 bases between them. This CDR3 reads CASGWGGNQPQHF. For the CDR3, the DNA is TGTGCCAGCGGGTGGGGGGGCAATCAGCCCCAGCATTTT.

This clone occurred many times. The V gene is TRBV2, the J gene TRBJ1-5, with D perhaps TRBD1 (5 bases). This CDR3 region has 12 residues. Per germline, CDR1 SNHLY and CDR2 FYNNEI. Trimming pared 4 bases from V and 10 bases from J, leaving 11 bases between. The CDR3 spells CASSVAGGPQHF. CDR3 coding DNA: TGTGCCAGCAGTGTAGCTGGGGGACCCCAGCATTTT. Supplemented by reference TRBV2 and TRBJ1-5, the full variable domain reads EPEVTQTPSHQVTQMGQEVILRCVPISNHLYFYWYRQILGQKVEFLVSFYNNEISEKSEIFDDQFSVERPDGSNFTLKIRSTKLEDSAMYFCASSVAGGPQHFGDGTRLSIL.

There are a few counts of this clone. The CDR3 DNA reads as TGTGCCAGCAGCGGGATAATGGGACAGGCCGTGACTAATGAAAAACTGTTTTTT. It translates to CASSGIMGQAVTNEKLFF. This rearrangement joins TRBV5-4 to TRBJ1-4; 8 nucleotides align to TRBD1. The V gene end was trimmed by 4 bases and the J gene end by 2 bases; junction bases not matched to a gene: 13. Germline loops: CDR1 SGHNT, CDR2 YYREEE (reference sequence). The length of the CDR3 is 18 residues.

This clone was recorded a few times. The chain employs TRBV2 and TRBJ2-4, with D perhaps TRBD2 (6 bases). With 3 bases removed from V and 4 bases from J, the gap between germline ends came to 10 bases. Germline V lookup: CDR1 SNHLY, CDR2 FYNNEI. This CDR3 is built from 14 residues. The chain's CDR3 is CASSETSTKNIQYF. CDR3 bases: TGTGCCAGCAGTGAGACTAGTACGAAAAACATTCAGTACTTC.

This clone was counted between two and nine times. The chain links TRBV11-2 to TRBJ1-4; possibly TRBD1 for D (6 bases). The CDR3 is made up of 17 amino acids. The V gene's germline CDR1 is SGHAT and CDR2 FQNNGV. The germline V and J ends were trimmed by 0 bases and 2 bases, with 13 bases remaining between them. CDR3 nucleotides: TGTGCCAGCAGCTTAGACGGATCAGGGGTCACTAATGAAAAACTGTTTTTT. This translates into CASSLDGSGVTNEKLFF.

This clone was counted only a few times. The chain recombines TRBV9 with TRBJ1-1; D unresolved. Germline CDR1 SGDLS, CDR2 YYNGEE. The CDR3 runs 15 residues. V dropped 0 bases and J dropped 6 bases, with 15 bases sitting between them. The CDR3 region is CASSVGGHLEAEAFF. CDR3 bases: TGTGCCAGCAGCGTAGGCGGCCACTTGGAGGCTGAAGCTTTCTTT.

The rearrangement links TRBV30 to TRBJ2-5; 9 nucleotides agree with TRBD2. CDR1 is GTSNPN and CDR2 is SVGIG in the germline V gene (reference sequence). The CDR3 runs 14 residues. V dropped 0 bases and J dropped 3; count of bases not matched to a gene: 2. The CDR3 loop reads CAWSVPSGEETQYF. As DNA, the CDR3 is TGTGCCTGGAGTGTACCTAGCGGGGAAGAGACCCAGTACTTC. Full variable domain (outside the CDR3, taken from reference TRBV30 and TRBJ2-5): SQTIHQWPATLVQPVGSPLSLECTVEGTSNPNLYWYRQAAGRGLQLLFYSVGIGQISSEVPQNLSASRPQDRQFILSSKKLLLSDSGFYLCAWSVPSGEETQYFGPGTRLLVL.

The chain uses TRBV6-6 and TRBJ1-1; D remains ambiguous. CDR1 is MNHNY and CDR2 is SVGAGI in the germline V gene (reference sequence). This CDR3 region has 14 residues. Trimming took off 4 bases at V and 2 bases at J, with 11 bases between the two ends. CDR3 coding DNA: TGTGCCAGCAGTTCCTCCGAGGGAAACACTGAAGCTTTCTTT. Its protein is CASSSSEGNTEAFF.

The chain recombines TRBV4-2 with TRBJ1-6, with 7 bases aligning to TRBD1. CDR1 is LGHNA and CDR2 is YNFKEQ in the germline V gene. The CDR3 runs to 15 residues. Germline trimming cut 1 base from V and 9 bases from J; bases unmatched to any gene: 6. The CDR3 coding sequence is TGTGCCAGCAGCCAAGTTACAGGGGCGGCTTCACCCCTCCACTTT. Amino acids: CASSQVTGAASPLHF.

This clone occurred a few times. The CDR3 spells CASSLRSTGLQETQYF. CDR3 nucleotides: TGTGCCAGCAGCTTACGCAGCACAGGGCTACAAGAGACCCAGTACTTC. The chain uses TRBV7-2 and TRBJ2-5; tentative D call: TRBD1 (6 bases). There are 16 residues in the CDR3. CDR1 SGHTA and CDR2 FQGNSA come from the germline V gene. The V end was cut by 2 bases, the J end by 2 bases, with 15 bases between.

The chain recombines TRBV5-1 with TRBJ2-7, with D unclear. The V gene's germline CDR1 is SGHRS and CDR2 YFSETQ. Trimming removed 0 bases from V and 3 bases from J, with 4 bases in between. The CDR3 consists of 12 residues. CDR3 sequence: CASSLDGYEQYF. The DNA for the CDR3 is TGCGCCAGCAGCTTGGACGGCTACGAGCAGTACTTC.

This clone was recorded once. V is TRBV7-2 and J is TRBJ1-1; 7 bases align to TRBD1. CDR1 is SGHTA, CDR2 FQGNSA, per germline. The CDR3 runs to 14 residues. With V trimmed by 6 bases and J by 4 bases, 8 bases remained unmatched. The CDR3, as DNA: TGTGCCAGCAGTCGGCCGACAGGGTTCACTGAAGCTTTCTTT. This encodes CASSRPTGFTEAFF.

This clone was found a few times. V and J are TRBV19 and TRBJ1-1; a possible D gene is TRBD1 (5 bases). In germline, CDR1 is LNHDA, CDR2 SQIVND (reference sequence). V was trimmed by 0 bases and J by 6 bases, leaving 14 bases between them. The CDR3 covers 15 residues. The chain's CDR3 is CASSIDGGRVAEAFF. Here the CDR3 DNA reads TGTGCCAGTAGTATAGATGGGGGACGAGTTGCTGAAGCTTTCTTT.

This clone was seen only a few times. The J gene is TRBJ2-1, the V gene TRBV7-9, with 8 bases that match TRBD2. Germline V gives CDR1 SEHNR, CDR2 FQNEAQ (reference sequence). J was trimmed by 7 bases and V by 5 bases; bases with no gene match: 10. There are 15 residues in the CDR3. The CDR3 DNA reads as TGTGCCAGCAGCCTAAGCGGGGGTATTGTGAATGAGCAGTTCTTC. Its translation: CASSLSGGIVNEQFF.

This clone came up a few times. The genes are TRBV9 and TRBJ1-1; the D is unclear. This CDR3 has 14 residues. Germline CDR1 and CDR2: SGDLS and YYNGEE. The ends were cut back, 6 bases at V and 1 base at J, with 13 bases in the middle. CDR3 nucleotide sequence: TGTGCCAGCACCTTACTGACGGAGAACACTGAAGCTTTCTTT. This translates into CASTLLTENTEAFF.

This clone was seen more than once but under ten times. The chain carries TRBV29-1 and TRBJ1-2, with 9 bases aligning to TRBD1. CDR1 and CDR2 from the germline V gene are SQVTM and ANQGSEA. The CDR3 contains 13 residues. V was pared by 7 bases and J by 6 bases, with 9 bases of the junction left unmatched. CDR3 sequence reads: CSASAGQGHGYTF. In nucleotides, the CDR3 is TGCAGCGCCTCGGCGGGACAGGGACATGGCTACACCTTC.

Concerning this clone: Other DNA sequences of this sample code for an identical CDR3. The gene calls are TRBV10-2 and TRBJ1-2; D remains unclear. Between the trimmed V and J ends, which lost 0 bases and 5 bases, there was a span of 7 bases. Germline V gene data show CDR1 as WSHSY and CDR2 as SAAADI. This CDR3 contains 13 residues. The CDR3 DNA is TGCGCCAGCAGTGAGTCGTCGGGGTATGGCTACACCTTC. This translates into CASSESSGYGYTF.

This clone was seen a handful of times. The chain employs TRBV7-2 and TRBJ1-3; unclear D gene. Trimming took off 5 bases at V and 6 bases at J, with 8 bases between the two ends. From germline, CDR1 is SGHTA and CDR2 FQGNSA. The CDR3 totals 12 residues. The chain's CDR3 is CASSLGENTIYF. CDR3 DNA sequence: TGTGCCAGCAGCCTCGGAGAAAACACCATATATTTT.